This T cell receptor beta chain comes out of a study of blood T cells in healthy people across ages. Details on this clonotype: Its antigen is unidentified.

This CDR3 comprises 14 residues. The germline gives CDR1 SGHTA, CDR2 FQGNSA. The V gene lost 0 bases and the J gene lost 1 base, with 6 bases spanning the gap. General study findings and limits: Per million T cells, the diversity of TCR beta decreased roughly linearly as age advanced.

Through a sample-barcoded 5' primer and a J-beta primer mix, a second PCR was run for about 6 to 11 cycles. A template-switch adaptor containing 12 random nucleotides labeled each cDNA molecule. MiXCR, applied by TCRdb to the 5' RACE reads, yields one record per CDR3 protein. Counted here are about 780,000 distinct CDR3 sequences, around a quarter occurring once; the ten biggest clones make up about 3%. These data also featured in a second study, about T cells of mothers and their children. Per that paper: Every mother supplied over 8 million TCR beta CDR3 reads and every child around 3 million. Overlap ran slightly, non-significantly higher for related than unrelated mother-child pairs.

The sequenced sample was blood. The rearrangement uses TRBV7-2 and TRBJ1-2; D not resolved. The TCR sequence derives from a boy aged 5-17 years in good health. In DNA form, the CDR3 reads TGTGCCAGCAGCTTAGCGACCCATAACTATGGCTACACCTTC. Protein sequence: CASSLATHNYGYTF. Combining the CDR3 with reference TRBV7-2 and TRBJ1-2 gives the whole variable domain GAGVSQSPSNKVTEKGKDVELRCDPISGHTALYWYRQSLGQGLEFLIYFQGNSAPDKSGLPSDRFSAERTGGSVSTLTIQRTQQEDSAVYLCASSLATHNYGYTFGSGTRLTVV.